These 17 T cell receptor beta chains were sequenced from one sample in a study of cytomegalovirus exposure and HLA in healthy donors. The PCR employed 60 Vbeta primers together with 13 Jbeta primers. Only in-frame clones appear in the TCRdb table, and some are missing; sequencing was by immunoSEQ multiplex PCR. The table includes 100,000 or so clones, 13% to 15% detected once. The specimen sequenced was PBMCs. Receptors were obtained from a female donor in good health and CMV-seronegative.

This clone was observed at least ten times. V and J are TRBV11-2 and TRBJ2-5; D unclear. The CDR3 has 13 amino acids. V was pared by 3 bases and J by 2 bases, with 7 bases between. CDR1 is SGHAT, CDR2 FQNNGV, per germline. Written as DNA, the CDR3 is TGTGCCAGCAGCTTGTGGCGGCAAGAGACCCAGTACTTC. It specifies CASSLWRQETQYF.

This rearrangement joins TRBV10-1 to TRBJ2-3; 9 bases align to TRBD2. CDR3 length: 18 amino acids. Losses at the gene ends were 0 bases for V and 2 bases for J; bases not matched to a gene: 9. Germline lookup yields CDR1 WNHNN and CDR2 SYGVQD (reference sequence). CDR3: CASSESGIAGAFTDTQYF. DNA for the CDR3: TGCGCCAGCAGTGAGTCGGGAATAGCGGGGGCCTTCACAGATACGCAGTATTTT.

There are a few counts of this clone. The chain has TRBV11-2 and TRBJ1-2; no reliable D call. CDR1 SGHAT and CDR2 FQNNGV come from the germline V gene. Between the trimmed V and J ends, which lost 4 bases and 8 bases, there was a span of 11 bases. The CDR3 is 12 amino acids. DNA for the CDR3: TGTGCCAGCAGCTCCCTCCGTCGGGGCTACACCTTC. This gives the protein CASSSLRRGYTF.

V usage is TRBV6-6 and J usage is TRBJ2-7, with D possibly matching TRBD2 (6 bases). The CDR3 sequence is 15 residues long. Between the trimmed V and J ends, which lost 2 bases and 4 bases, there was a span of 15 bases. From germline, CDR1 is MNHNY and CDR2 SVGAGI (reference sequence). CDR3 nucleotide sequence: TGTGCCAGCAGTTACGGGCGGGGCAAGGAGTACGAGCAGTACTTC. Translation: CASSYGRGKEYEQYF.

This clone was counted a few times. The CDR3 DNA reads TGTGCCTGGTCTCAGGGGCATAATGAAAAACTGTTTTTT. Encoded protein: CAWSQGHNEKLFF. The chain has TRBV30 and TRBJ1-4; possible D gene TRBD1, 6 bases. This CDR3 has 13 amino acids. Trimming pared 5 bases from V and 4 bases from J, leaving 11 bases between. Germline CDR1 reads GTSNPN; CDR2 reads SVGIG (reference sequence).

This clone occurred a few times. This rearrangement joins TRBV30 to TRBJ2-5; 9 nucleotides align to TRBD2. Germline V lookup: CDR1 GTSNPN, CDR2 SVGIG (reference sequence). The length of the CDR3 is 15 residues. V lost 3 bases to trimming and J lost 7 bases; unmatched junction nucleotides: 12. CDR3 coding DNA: TGTGCCTGGAGCGAGCTAGCGGGGCGCCATGGGACCCAGTACTTC. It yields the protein CAWSELAGRHGTQYF.

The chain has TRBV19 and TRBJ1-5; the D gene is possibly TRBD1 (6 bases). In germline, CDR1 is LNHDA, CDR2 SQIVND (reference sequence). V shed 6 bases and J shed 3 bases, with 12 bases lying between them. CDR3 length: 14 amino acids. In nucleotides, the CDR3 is TGTGCCAGTAGGGATAGGGGGACCAATCAGCCCCAGCATTTT. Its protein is CASRDRGTNQPQHF.

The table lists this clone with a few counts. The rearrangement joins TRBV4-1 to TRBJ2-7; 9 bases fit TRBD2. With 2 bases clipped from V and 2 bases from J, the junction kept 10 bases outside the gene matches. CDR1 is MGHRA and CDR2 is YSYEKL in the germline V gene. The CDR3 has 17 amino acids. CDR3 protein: CASSQKEGGLAAYEQYF. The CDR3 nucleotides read TGCGCCAGCAGCCAAAAAGAGGGGGGACTAGCTGCCTACGAGCAGTACTTC.

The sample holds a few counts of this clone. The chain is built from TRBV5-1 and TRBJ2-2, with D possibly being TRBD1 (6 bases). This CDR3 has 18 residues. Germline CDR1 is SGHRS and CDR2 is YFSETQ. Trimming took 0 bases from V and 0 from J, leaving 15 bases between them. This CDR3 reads CASSLVGPGVANTGELFF. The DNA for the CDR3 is TGCGCCAGCAGCTTGGTAGGGCCAGGGGTCGCGAACACCGGGGAGCTGTTTTTT.

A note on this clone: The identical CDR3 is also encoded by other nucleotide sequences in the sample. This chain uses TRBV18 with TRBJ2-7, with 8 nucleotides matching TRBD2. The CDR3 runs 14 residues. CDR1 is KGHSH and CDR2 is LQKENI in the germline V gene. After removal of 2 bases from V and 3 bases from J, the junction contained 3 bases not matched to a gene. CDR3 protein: CASSPSGTSYEQYF. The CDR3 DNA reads TGTGCCAGCTCACCATCCGGGACTAGCTACGAGCAGTACTTC.

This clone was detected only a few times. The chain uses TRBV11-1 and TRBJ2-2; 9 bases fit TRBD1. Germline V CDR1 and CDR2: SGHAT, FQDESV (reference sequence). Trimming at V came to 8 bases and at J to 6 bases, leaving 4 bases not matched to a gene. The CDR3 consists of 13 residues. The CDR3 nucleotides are TGTGCCAGCGACAGGGGGGTGGCCGGGGAGCTGTTTTTT. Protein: CASDRGVAGELFF.

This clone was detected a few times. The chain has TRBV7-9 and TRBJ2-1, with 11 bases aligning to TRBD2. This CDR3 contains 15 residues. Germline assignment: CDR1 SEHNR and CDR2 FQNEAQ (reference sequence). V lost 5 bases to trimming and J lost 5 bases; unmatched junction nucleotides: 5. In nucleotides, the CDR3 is TGTGCCAGCAGCCCGACGGGACTAGCGGACAATGAGCAGTTCTTC. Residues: CASSPTGLADNEQFF. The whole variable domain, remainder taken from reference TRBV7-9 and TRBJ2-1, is DTGVSQNPRHKITKRGQNVTFRCDPISEHNRLYWYRQTLGQGPEFLTYFQNEAQLEKSRLLSDRFSAERPKGSFSTLEIQRTEQGDSAMYLCASSPTGLADNEQFFGPGTRLTVL.

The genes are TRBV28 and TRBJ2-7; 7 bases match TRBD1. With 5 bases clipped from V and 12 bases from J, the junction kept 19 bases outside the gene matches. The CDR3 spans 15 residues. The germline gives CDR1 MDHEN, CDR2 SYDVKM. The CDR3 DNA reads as TGTGCCAGCAGTCCCGACAGGGTCCAAGCAGGAGGTCTGTACTTC. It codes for CASSPDRVQAGGLYF.

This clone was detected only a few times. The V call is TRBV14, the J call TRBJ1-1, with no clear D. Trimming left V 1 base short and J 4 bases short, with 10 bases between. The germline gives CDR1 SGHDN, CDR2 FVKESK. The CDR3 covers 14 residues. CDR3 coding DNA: TGTGCCAGCAGCCAAGCCCCGGTCGGCACTGAAGCTTTCTTT. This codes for CASSQAPVGTEAFF.

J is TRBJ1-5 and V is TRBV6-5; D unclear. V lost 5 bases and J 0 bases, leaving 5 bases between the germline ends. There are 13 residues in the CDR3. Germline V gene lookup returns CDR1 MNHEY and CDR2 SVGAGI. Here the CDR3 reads CASSRDSNQPQHF. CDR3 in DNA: TGTGCCAGCAGTAGAGATAGCAATCAGCCCCAGCATTTT.

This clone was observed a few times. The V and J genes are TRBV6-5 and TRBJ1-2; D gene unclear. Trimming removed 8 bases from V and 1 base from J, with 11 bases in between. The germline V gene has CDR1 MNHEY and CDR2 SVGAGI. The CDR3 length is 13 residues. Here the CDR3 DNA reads TGTGCCAGCTCTTCAGAATTTAACTATGGCTACACCTTC. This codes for CASSSEFNYGYTF.

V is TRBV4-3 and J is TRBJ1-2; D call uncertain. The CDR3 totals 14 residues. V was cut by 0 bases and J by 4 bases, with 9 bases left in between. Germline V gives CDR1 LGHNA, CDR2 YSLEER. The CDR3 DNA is TGCGCCAGCAGCCAAGATCAGGAAGGCTATGGCTACACCTTC. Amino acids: CASSQDQEGYGYTF.